These T cell receptor beta chains were read from a single sample in a study of CXCR3-negative and CXCR3-positive naive CD8 T cells. From its re-call of the 5' RACE reads, TCRdb lists each CDR3 protein once, without DNA. The repertoire shows around 60,000 distinct CDR3 sequences; the top ten hold less than 0.85%. Sequencing used naive CXCR3+ CD8+ T cells from blood. The source of these receptors is a human donor in good health. Some clones in this sample may be carry-over from other donors' samples. CDR3s include the opening cysteine and the closing phenylalanine or tryptophan. Fields, in order: CDR3 length, V gene, J gene, CDR3 protein.

14	TRBV12-3/TRBV12-4	TRBJ2-1	CASSADRGGNEQFF
17	TRBV7-3	TRBJ2-5	CASSSRTSGGDQETQYF
15	TRBV14	TRBJ2-5	CASSQGYFAQETQYF
12	TRBV29-1	TRBJ1-2	CSAEGAGYGYTF
14	TRBV29-1	TRBJ1-4	CSVEGDREDEKLFF
16	TRBV7-6	TRBJ1-1	CASSLPRQGSATEDFF
12	TRBV7-8	TRBJ2-2	CASSFTTGELFF
13	TRBV20-1	TRBJ2-7	CSARERTLYEQYF
14	TRBV11-3	TRBJ2-7	CASSSGQIPYEQYF
15	TRBV7-9	TRBJ2-1	CASSRRDRSYNEQFF
11	TRBV7-9	TRBJ2-2	CASSRWGELFF
13	TRBV7-3	TRBJ1-1	CASSSGVNTEAFF
14	TRBV27	TRBJ2-5	CASSSNRDWETQYF
18	TRBV20-1	TRBJ1-5	CSARDRDTAFVSNQPQHF
15	TRBV7-9	TRBJ2-1	CASRAVSGSYNEQFF
14	TRBV6-6	TRBJ1-1	CASSYSWRVTEAFF